The 8 T cell receptor beta chains presented below share a single source sample, sequenced in a study of human T cells and chemical hapten exposure. TCRdb itself ran the RACE reads through MiXCR, one entry per CDR3 protein. The sample has 80,000 to 100,000 distinct CDR3 sequences, about 8% seen once. The time point was: patch test 1, 2 weeks after DPC sensitization. Regarding treatment: therapeutic diphenylcyclopropenone sensitization with weekly scalp DPC. The material was whole blood, obtained in connection with sensitization to the hapten diphenylcyclopropenone (DPC). Every receptor here comes from a woman under 40 with alopecia areata. Some clones in this sample may be carry-over from other donors' samples.

This clonotype was found many times. The chain links TRBV20-1 to TRBJ2-3; 12 nucleotides match TRBD2. Losses at the gene ends were 6 bases for V and 0 bases for J; bases not matched to a gene: 10. The CDR3 has 17 amino acids. Germline V gene sequence: CDR1 DFQATT, CDR2 SNEGSKA (reference sequence). DNA of the CDR3: TGCAGTGCGCCGACTAGCGGGGGATCGTTTAGCACAGATACGCAGTATTTT. It yields the protein CSAPTSGGSFSTDTQYF.

This clonotype was counted ten times or more. This chain links TRBV20-1 with TRBJ2-7; 7 bases line up with TRBD1. Germline V lookup: CDR1 DFQATT, CDR2 SNEGSKA (reference sequence). The V and J ends lost 0 bases and 2 bases, in that order; junction bases with no gene match: 16. This CDR3 is built from 18 residues. The CDR3: CSARDPSNRDSKPYEQYF. Written as DNA, the CDR3 is TGCAGTGCTAGAGATCCCTCAAACCGGGACAGCAAACCCTACGAGCAGTACTTC.

This clonotype was seen at least ten times. The J gene is TRBJ1-3, the V gene TRBV6-6; possibly TRBD1 for D (5 bases). CDR1 and CDR2 from the germline V gene are MNHNY and SVGAGI (reference sequence). The V and J ends lost 6 bases and 1 base respectively, with 10 bases between them. The CDR3 contains 14 residues. The CDR3 region has the DNA TGTGCCAGCAGCGGGGCTTTATCTGGAAACACCATATATTTT. Its protein product is CASSGALSGNTIYF.

The chain recombines TRBV6-6 with TRBJ2-7; D possibly corresponds to TRBD2 (5 bases). The CDR3 totals 12 residues. Germline V CDR1 and CDR2: MNHNY, SVGAGI (reference sequence). Trimming removed 7 bases at V and 3 bases at J, with 10 bases between. CDR3 sequence (DNA): TGTGCCAGCACCAACCGGGACTACGAGCAGTACTTC. Residues: CASTNRDYEQYF.

The chain combines TRBV12-3 or TRBV12-4 with TRBJ2-3; the D gene is possibly TRBD1 (6 bases). This CDR3 contains 15 residues. V was trimmed by 7 bases and J by 4 bases, leaving 18 bases between them. The CDR3, as DNA: TGTGCCAGCACTCGCTGGGGGCCTTGGGCAGATACGCAGTATTTT. Its protein product is CASTRWGPWADTQYF.

This clonotype was seen repeatedly, ten times or more. As DNA, the CDR3 is TGCAGTGCTAGGCGCGGTAGACGTGGCTCCTACAATGAGCAGTTCTTC. Its protein product is CSARRGRRGSYNEQFF. This chain uses TRBV20-1 with TRBJ2-1, with unresolved D. Germline assignment: CDR1 DFQATT and CDR2 SNEGSKA (reference sequence). Trimming removed 3 bases at V and 0 bases at J, with 15 bases between. The CDR3 contains 16 residues.

This clonotype was recorded a few times. The chain is built from TRBV5-1 and TRBJ1-4; possibly TRBD1 for D (5 bases). Trimming took off 4 bases at V and 7 bases at J, with 14 bases between the two ends. The V gene's germline CDR1 is SGHRS and CDR2 YFSETQ. This CDR3 contains 14 residues. The chain's CDR3 is CASSPVGAGEKLFF. CDR3 DNA sequence: TGCGCCAGCAGCCCGGTAGGGGCCGGTGAAAAACTGTTTTTT. The entire variable domain, with the rest obtained from reference TRBV5-1 and TRBJ1-4, is as follows: KAGVTQTPRYLIKTRGQQVTLSCSPISGHRSVSWYQQTPGQGLQFLFEYFSETQRNKGNFPGRFSGRQFSNSRSEMNVSTLELGDSALYLCASSPVGAGEKLFFGSGTQLSVL.

This chain links TRBV20-1 with TRBJ1-1, with 8 bases matching TRBD1. The CDR3 runs to 13 residues. V was pared by 5 bases and J by 4 bases, with 6 bases of the junction left unmatched. Germline V gene sequence: CDR1 DFQATT, CDR2 SNEGSKA (reference sequence). The CDR3, as DNA: TGCAGTGCTTGGACAGGGCCTGGCACTGAAGCTTTCTTT. Translation: CSAWTGPGTEAFF.